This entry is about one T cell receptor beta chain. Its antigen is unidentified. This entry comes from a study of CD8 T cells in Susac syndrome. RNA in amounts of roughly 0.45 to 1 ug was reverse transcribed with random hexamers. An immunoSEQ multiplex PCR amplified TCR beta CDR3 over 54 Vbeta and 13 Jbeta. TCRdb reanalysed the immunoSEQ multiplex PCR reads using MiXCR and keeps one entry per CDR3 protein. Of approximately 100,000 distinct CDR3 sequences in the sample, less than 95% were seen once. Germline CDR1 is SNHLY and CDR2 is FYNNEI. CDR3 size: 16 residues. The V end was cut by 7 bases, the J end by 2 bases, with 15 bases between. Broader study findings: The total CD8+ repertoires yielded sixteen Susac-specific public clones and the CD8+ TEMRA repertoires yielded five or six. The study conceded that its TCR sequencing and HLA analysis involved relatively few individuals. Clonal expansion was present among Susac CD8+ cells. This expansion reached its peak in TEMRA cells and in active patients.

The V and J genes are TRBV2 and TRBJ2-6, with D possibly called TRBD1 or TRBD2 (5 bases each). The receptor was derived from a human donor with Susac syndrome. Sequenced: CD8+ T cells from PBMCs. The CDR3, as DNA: TGTGCCAGCATAACGGGACCGATGACTGGGGCCAACGTCCTGACTTTC. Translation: CASITGPMTGANVLTF.